Listed here are 9 T cell receptor beta chains from one sample, sequenced in a study of beta chain features in type 1 diabetes. The study reverse transcribed the entire isolated RNA, so it sequenced expressed TCRB transcripts. Here immunoSEQ multiplex PCR was the method, and the copy in TCRdb shows in-frame clones only, minus some. The table records over 300,000 clones, 6.5% to 10% of them present only once. The sequenced sample was central memory CD4+ T cells from blood. Receptors originate from a woman under 30 in good health.

The V and J genes are TRBV5-4 and TRBJ2-7; 7 nucleotides match TRBD2. This CDR3 spans 15 amino acids. Germline V gene sequence: CDR1 SGHNT, CDR2 YYREEE (reference sequence). J lost 6 bases, V lost 4 bases, and 13 bases had no gene match. DNA for the CDR3: TGTGCCAGCAGCCGTATCGGCGGGAGTAATGTCGAGCAGTACTTC. Its protein is CASSRIGGSNVEQYF.

This clone occurred a few times. This sequence joins TRBV7-2 and TRBJ1-6; unclear D gene. Germline CDR1 SGHTA, CDR2 FQGNSA. V shed 6 bases and J shed 5 bases, with 11 bases lying between them. The CDR3 extends over 14 amino acids. CDR3 in amino acids: CASRPDGNNSPLHF. The CDR3 bases are TGTGCCAGCAGACCAGACGGTAATAATTCACCCCTCCACTTT.

The rearrangement joins TRBV7-2 to TRBJ2-5, with unresolved D. The CDR3 is 12 amino acids. Germline values: CDR1 SGHTA, CDR2 FQGNSA. V lost 3 bases and J 8 bases, leaving 10 bases between the germline ends. CDR3 residues: CASSLGSATQYF. In nucleotides, the CDR3 is TGTGCCAGCAGCTTGGGTAGTGCTACCCAGTACTTC. The variable domain in full, with the rest retrieved from reference TRBV7-2 and TRBJ2-5, is GAGVSQSPSNKVTEKGKDVELRCDPISGHTALYWYRQSLGQGLEFLIYFQGNSAPDKSGLPSDRFSAERTGGSVSTLTIQRTQQEDSAVYLCASSLGSATQYFGPGTRLLVL.

This clone was observed a handful of times. The chain has TRBV10-3 and TRBJ2-5; 9 positions agree with TRBD2. Germline V gene lookup returns CDR1 ENHRY and CDR2 SYGVKD. This CDR3 is 14 amino acids long. The V gene end was trimmed by 3 bases and the J gene end by 5 bases; junction bases not matched to a gene: 4. This CDR3 reads CAISDSSGKETQYF. The CDR3 region has the DNA TGTGCCATCAGTGACTCTAGCGGGAAGGAGACCCAGTACTTC.

In its sample, this clone was seen a few times. This chain's CDR3 is CASSEALPADAEAFF. The CDR3 DNA reads TGTGCCAGCAGTGAAGCGCTACCGGCCGATGCTGAAGCTTTCTTT. V and J are TRBV2 and TRBJ1-1, with D uncertain. Trimming stripped 0 bases from V and 6 bases from J, with 14 bases between. The CDR3 spans 15 residues. The V gene's germline CDR1 is SNHLY and CDR2 FYNNEI.

This clone has only a few counts. Here the CDR3 omits its conserved ending phenylalanine or tryptophan, so a read error is the likely source. Because the CDR3's place on the DNA is in doubt, the DNA is left out and the CDR3 is given as listed by TCRdb. The rearrangement links TRBV2 to TRBJ1-1; the table's TRBD1 call for D was not verified on the DNA. The CDR3 has 12 residues if both end residues are counted. Germline values: CDR1 SNHLY, CDR2 FYNNEI. Here the CDR3 reads CASSESRGGFSV.

This clone has more than one count but fewer than ten. The chain links TRBV6-1 to TRBJ2-5, with D possibly being TRBD1 (6 bases). This CDR3 spans 15 amino acids. V lost 1 base and J 2 bases, leaving 11 bases between the germline ends. Germline V lookup: CDR1 MNHNS, CDR2 SASEGT. Here the CDR3 reads CASSEVRTAQETQYF. CDR3 coding DNA: TGTGCCAGCAGTGAAGTACGGACAGCTCAAGAGACCCAGTACTTC.

This clone was counted between two and nine times. The chain carries TRBV29-1 and TRBJ1-1; D gene unclear. Germline V lookup: CDR1 SQVTM, CDR2 ANQGSEA. Trimming left V 3 bases short and J 11 bases short, with 13 bases between. The CDR3 runs 11 residues. DNA of the CDR3: TGCAGCGTTGATTTGCACGGTGGGGCTTTCTTT. Translation gives CSVDLHGGAFF.

The chain employs TRBV28 and TRBJ1-5; a weak D match, TRBD1 (5 bases). Germline V gene lookup returns CDR1 MDHEN and CDR2 SYDVKM. CDR3 size: 19 residues. V was clipped by 5 bases and J by 5 bases, with 28 bases between them. The CDR3 loop is CASSRPSVQGLALDQPQHF. The CDR3 nucleotides read TGTGCCAGCAGTCGCCCTTCAGTTCAGGGATTGGCACTAGATCAGCCCCAGCATTTT.